Sequencing of this T cell receptor beta chain was carried out in a study of shared clonotypes between healthy human individuals. V was shortened by 2 bases and J by 7 bases, with 18 bases between the two germline ends. Germline V gene data show CDR1 as SGHRS and CDR2 as YFSETQ. This CDR3 region has 15 residues. Note on this clone: What it binds is unknown.

When replicate PCRs were run on sorted subsets, they used around 200 ng DNA, some 29,000 T cell genomes. Sequencing was performed with immunoSEQ multiplex PCR; in TCRdb, only in-frame clones are kept and a portion is missing. Counted here are over a million clones, around 95% occurring once; the ten biggest clones make up roughly 1.2%. Study observations and caveats: Only blood underwent sampling, and tissue repertoires likely differ. Among donors, sharing of clonotypes was expected to be affected by sequencing depth. The naive CD4 repertoires of a few donors were compared, and approximately 5.3% of clonotypes were shared.

The sequence was collected from a man aged 25 to 40 in good health. Sequencing was performed on naive CD4+ T cells sorted from blood. Subset here: CD45RA+ positively selected. J is TRBJ2-5 and V is TRBV5-1; D is perhaps TRBD1 or TRBD2 (5 bases each). The CDR3 protein is CASSLQRGRDVTQYF. The DNA of the CDR3 is TGCGCCAGCAGCTTACAAAGAGGACGGGACGTGACCCAGTACTTC.